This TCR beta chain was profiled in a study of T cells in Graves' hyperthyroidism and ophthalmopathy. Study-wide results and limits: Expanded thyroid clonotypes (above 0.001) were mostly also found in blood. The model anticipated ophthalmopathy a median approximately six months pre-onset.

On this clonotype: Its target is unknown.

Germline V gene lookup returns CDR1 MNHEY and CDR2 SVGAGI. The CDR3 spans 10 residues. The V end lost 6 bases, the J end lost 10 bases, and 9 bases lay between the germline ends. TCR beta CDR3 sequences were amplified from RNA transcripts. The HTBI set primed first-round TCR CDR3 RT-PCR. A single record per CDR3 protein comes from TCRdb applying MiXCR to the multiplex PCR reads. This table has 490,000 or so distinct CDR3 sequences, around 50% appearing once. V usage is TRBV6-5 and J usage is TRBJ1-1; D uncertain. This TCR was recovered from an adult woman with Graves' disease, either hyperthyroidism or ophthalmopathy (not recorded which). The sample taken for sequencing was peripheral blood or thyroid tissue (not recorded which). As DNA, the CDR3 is TGTGCCAGCAGGAAGAGGAGAGCTTTCTTT. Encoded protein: CASRKRRAFF.